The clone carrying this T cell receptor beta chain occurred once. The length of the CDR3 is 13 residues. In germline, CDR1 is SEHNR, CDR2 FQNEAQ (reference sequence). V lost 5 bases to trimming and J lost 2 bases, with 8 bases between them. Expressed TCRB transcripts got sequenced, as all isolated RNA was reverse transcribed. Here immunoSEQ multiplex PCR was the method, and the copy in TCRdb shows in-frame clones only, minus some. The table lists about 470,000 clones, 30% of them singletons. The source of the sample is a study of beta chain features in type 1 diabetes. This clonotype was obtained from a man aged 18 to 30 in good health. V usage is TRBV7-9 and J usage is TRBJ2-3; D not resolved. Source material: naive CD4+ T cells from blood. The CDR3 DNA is TGTGCCAGCAGCCGATTACACACAGATACGCAGTATTTT. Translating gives CASSRLHTDTQYF.